These 31 T cell receptor beta chains came from one sample sequenced in a study of blood T cell repertoires in COVID-19 (dated by TCRdb to the early 2020s). Libraries were made using the immunoSEQ multiplex PCR assay. Drawn from immuneACCESS, this table holds only the in-frame rearrangements with V and J called that TCRdb kept. Clones are partly lost; checked studies trace under half to an unresolved V gene and leave the rest unexplained. The sample table records approximately 480,000 clones; about nine tenths of these occur just once. Approximately 0.7% of the sample rests with the top ten. The specimen was PBMCs or T cells enriched from blood (not recorded which). Receptors were obtained from a woman between 18 and 29 years old who had recovered from COVID-19.

The rearrangement links TRBV7-3 to TRBJ2-1; perhaps TRBD1 as D (6 bases). This CDR3 has 13 residues. CDR1 SGHTA and CDR2 FQGTGA come from the germline V gene. The V end lost 5 bases, the J end lost 7 bases, and 12 bases lay between the germline ends. The CDR3 reads CASSPQGQNEQFF. Here the CDR3 DNA reads TGTGCCAGCAGCCCACAAGGACAGAATGAGCAGTTCTTC. Based on the CDR3 plus reference TRBV7-3 and TRBJ2-1, the full variable domain is GAGVSQTPSNKVTEKGKYVELRCDPISGHTALYWYRQSLGQGPEFLIYFQGTGAADDSGLPNDRFFAVRPEGSVSTLKIQRTERGDSAVYLCASSPQGQNEQFFGPGTRLTVL.

This clone was counted only a few times. J is TRBJ2-2 and V is TRBV19, with 11 positions matching TRBD2. With 5 bases clipped from V and 0 bases from J, the junction kept 2 bases outside the gene matches. The CDR3 spans 16 residues. CDR1 and CDR2 (germline): LNHDA, SQIVND (reference sequence). CDR3 region: CASSLLAGANTGELFF. In DNA, the CDR3 is TGTGCCAGTAGTCTACTAGCGGGGGCGAACACCGGGGAGCTGTTTTTT.

This chain joins TRBV29-1 and TRBJ1-2; D is possibly TRBD1 (5 bases). Trimming left V 4 bases short and J 3 bases short, with 12 bases between. This CDR3 comprises 13 residues. Germline-derived CDR1 and CDR2 are SQVTM and ANQGSEA. Here the CDR3 reads CSVAGLLHYGYTF. DNA for the CDR3: TGCAGCGTTGCAGGGCTGCTCCACTATGGCTACACCTTC.

CDR3 nucleotide sequence: TGTGCCAGCAGCCAAGAATCCTCTGAAGCTTTCTTT. This codes for CASSQESSEAFF. V gene TRBV3-1 (or the pseudogene TRBV3-2) combines with J gene TRBJ1-1; D call uncertain. Germline lookup yields CDR1 LGHDT and CDR2 YNNKEL (reference sequence). Trimming took off 0 bases at V and 6 bases at J, with 5 bases between the two ends. The CDR3 is made up of 12 amino acids.

A single count supports this clone. The gene calls are TRBV11-2 and TRBJ1-4; TRBD1 agrees at 7 bases. Trimming cost V 7 bases and J 4 bases; bases outside gene matches: 3. The CDR3 loop spans 13 amino acids. Germline assignment: CDR1 SGHAT and CDR2 FQNNGV. In DNA, the CDR3 is TGTGCCAGCACCGGGACAGTTAATGAAAAACTGTTTTTT. Amino acid sequence: CASTGTVNEKLFF.

This chain links TRBV5-4 with TRBJ2-1, with 13 bases fitting TRBD2. The CDR3 runs 15 residues. Trimming cost V 4 bases and J 3 bases; bases outside gene matches: 1. Germline lookup yields CDR1 SGHNT and CDR2 YYREEE (reference sequence). The CDR3 protein is CASSRTSGGYNEQFF. The CDR3 DNA reads TGTGCCAGCAGCCGGACTAGCGGGGGCTACAATGAGCAGTTCTTC.

The V call is TRBV15, the J call TRBJ1-4, with TRBD1 matching over 7 bases. V trimming: 0 bases; J trimming: 8 bases; junction bases outside the gene matches: 3. Germline CDR1 is LNHNV and CDR2 is YYDKDF (reference sequence). This CDR3 has 14 amino acids. The CDR3 protein is CATSREVTGEKLFF. CDR3 nucleotide sequence: TGTGCCACCAGCAGAGAAGTGACAGGGGAAAAACTGTTTTTT.

The V call is TRBV27, the J call TRBJ1-2; D is perhaps TRBD1 (5 bases). Germline V gene data show CDR1 as MNHEY and CDR2 as SMNVEV (reference sequence). The V end was cut by 6 bases, the J end by 6 bases, with 17 bases between. CDR3 size: 14 residues. CDR3 residues: CASSTISGSDGYTF. CDR3 coding DNA: TGTGCCAGCAGCACCATTTCAGGGTCCGATGGCTACACCTTC.

In this sample, this clone turned up once. This rearrangement joins TRBV29-1 to TRBJ2-3; TRBD1 agrees at 7 bases. V trimming: 1 base; J trimming: 1 base; junction bases outside the gene matches: 2. CDR3 length: 14 residues. CDR1 is SQVTM and CDR2 is ANQGSEA in the germline V gene. Here the CDR3 reads CSVEGQGGTDTQYF. The CDR3 DNA follows: TGCAGCGTTGAAGGGCAGGGGGGCACAGATACGCAGTATTTT.

This chain links TRBV3-1 (or the pseudogene TRBV3-2) with TRBJ1-1; D gene unclear. V was pared by 0 bases and J by 11 bases, with 13 bases between. CDR3 size: 13 residues. Germline V gene sequence: CDR1 LGHDT, CDR2 YNNKEL (reference sequence). The CDR3 nucleotides are TGTGCCAGCAGCCAAGAAAGCGGGGAAGCGGCTTTCTTT. Its translation is CASSQESGEAAFF.

This chain links TRBV9 with TRBJ1-5; D is ambiguous. The V gene lost 0 bases and the J gene lost 1 base, with 8 bases spanning the gap. Germline-derived CDR1 and CDR2 are SGDLS and YYNGEE. The CDR3 sequence is 15 residues long. CDR3 in DNA: TGTGCCAGCAGCGTAGATACGGGGAGCAATCAGCCCCAGCATTTT. As protein: CASSVDTGSNQPQHF.

CDR3 nucleotide sequence: TGTGCCAGTAGACGGACAGAGAACACTGAAGCTTTCTTT. Amino acid sequence: CASRRTENTEAFF. The chain uses TRBV19 and TRBJ1-1, with D possibly TRBD1 on 6 matching bases. Per the germline V gene, CDR1 is LNHDA and CDR2 is SQIVND (reference sequence). There are 13 residues in the CDR3. V lost 6 bases, J lost 1 base, and 9 bases lay in between.

The chain combines TRBV11-2 with TRBJ1-6, with a tentative D call TRBD1 (5 bases). Germline loops: CDR1 SGHAT, CDR2 FQNNGV. This CDR3 spans 16 amino acids. Deletions cut 6 bases from V and 6 bases from J, with 18 bases between. The CDR3 nucleotides read TGTGCCAGCAGTTGGGGATTACAGGTTTCTAATTCACCCCTCCACTTT. This sequence encodes CASSWGLQVSNSPLHF.

This chain uses TRBV30 with TRBJ2-3, with D maybe TRBD2 (5 bases). From germline, CDR1 is GTSNPN and CDR2 SVGIG (reference sequence). Deletions cut 1 base from V and 9 bases from J, with 11 bases between. This CDR3 comprises 12 residues. Here the CDR3 reads CAWSDPSPTQYF. Written as DNA, the CDR3 is TGTGCCTGGAGTGATCCTAGCCCGACGCAGTATTTT.

This clone was recorded once. The chain couples TRBV19 to TRBJ1-1; D is unclear. This CDR3 is built from 12 residues. V was cut by 10 bases and J by 6 bases, with 15 bases left in between. In germline, CDR1 is LNHDA, CDR2 SQIVND (reference sequence). CDR3 in amino acids: CATKGGLAEAFF. DNA of the CDR3: TGTGCCACTAAGGGAGGGTTGGCTGAAGCTTTCTTT.

Note on this clone: The junction departs from the called germline gene at one end, perhaps through a read error. The chain recombines TRBV5-1 with TRBJ2-7, with 7 nucleotides matching TRBD2. CDR1 is SGHRS, CDR2 YFSETQ, per germline. The CDR3 sequence is 13 residues long. CDR3 sequence reads: CASSPEVWGGRFF. CDR3 nucleotide sequence: TGCGCCAGCAGCCCCGAGGTCTGGGGAGGGCGTTTCTTC.

V usage is TRBV5-4 and J usage is TRBJ1-3; 7 bases match TRBD1. V lost 2 bases and J lost 0; bases outside the gene matches: 8. The germline CDR1 and CDR2 sequences are SGHNT and YYREEE (reference sequence). The CDR3 has 17 residues. CDR3 region: CASSLQGTRSSGNTIYF. Written as DNA, the CDR3 is TGTGCCAGCAGCTTACAGGGGACCCGATCCTCTGGAAACACCATATATTTT.

The genes are TRBV4-1 and TRBJ1-4, with 10 positions matching TRBD1. Germline V gives CDR1 MGHRA, CDR2 YSYEKL. The CDR3 runs to 16 residues. V was pared by 2 bases and J by 7 bases, with 7 bases of the junction left unmatched. This chain's CDR3 is CASSQPADRGGEKLFF. CDR3 nucleotide sequence: TGCGCCAGCAGCCAACCGGCGGACAGGGGGGGTGAAAAACTGTTTTTT.

The chain uses TRBV6-1 and TRBJ1-5, with D possibly matching TRBD1 (6 bases). This CDR3 contains 19 residues. V lost 0 bases and J 4 bases, leaving 22 bases between the germline ends. The germline V gene encodes CDR1 MNHNS and CDR2 SASEGT. This CDR3 reads CASSEALVLAGAGNQPQHF. The CDR3 DNA sequence: TGTGCCAGCAGTGAAGCGCTGGTTTTGGCAGGGGCGGGTAATCAGCCCCAGCATTTT.

The chain combines TRBV5-6 with TRBJ2-1; 7 bases line up with TRBD1. The J segment lost 4 bases and the V segment lost 7 bases, leaving 5 bases of the junction unmatched. The CDR3 has 13 residues. Germline V gene data show CDR1 as SGHDT and CDR2 as YYEEEE. The CDR3 is CASYRGAYNEQFF. In DNA form, the CDR3 reads TGTGCCAGCTACAGGGGAGCTTACAATGAGCAGTTCTTC. The whole variable domain, filled in from reference TRBV5-6 and TRBJ2-1, reads DAGVTQSPTHLIKTRGQQVTLRCSPKSGHDTVSWYQQALGQGPQFIFQYYEEEERQRGNFPDRFSGHQFPNYSSELNVNALLLGDSALYLCASYRGAYNEQFFGPGTRLTVL.

This chain connects TRBV4-1 to TRBJ1-1; D might be TRBD1 (6 bases). CDR1 MGHRA and CDR2 YSYEKL come from the germline V gene. The CDR3 runs to 16 residues. Trimming stripped 4 bases from V and 1 base from J, with 16 bases between. The CDR3 coding sequence is TGCGCCAGCAGCCTTACCCGGAGAGGGGGGAACACTGAAGCTTTCTTT. Protein product: CASSLTRRGGNTEAFF.

The chain carries TRBV2 and TRBJ2-7; 7 bases are shared with TRBD1. This CDR3 has 12 amino acids. The ends lost 10 bases at V and 6 bases at J; junction bases unmatched: 9. Germline lookup yields CDR1 SNHLY and CDR2 FYNNEI. CDR3 nucleotides: TGTGCCACCACAGGGGATGTACGCGAGCAGTACTTC. Protein sequence: CATTGDVREQYF.

The chain couples TRBV19 to TRBJ1-1; perhaps TRBD1 as D (5 bases). V was shortened by 4 bases and J by 3 bases, with 12 bases between the two germline ends. CDR1 is LNHDA and CDR2 is SQIVND in the germline V gene (reference sequence). The CDR3 is made up of 14 amino acids. DNA of the CDR3: TGTGCCAGTAGTAGTCAGGGAGGAGACACTGAAGCTTTCTTT. Its translation is CASSSQGGDTEAFF.

This chain connects TRBV2 to TRBJ2-7; TRBD1 matches at 11 bases. This CDR3 has 15 amino acids. From germline, CDR1 is SNHLY and CDR2 FYNNEI. The trim removed 8 bases at V and 4 bases at J, leaving 10 bases unmatched. The CDR3 is CASVAGTGGIYEQYF. CDR3 coding DNA: TGTGCCAGCGTTGCCGGGACAGGGGGTATTTACGAGCAGTACTTC.

The chain combines TRBV7-2 with TRBJ2-4; 10 bases align to TRBD1. The CDR3 loop spans 14 amino acids. Germline V lookup: CDR1 SGHTA, CDR2 FQGNSA. The V segment lost 3 bases and the J segment 9 bases; nucleotides outside the gene matches: 5. CDR3 nucleotide sequence: TGTGCCAGCAGCTTGGACAGGGGGGGTGGCATTCAGTACTTC. Its translation is CASSLDRGGGIQYF.

This clone was observed once. The chain employs TRBV5-1 and TRBJ2-7; 8 bases fit TRBD1. The J segment lost 0 bases and the V segment lost 4 bases, leaving 6 bases of the junction unmatched. The CDR3 consists of 15 residues. Germline assignment: CDR1 SGHRS and CDR2 YFSETQ. The CDR3 DNA sequence: TGCGCCAGCAGCCCCGGGACAGGTGTCTCCTACGAGCAGTACTTC. Translated, it gives CASSPGTGVSYEQYF.

This sequence joins TRBV5-4 and TRBJ2-2; 11 bases line up with TRBD2. Germline values: CDR1 SGHNT, CDR2 YYREEE (reference sequence). Losses at the gene ends were 4 bases for V and 4 bases for J; bases not matched to a gene: 6. This CDR3 has 16 residues. DNA for the CDR3: TGTGCCAGCAGCCCTCCGGGACTAGCGGCCACCGGGGAGCTGTTTTTT. This sequence encodes CASSPPGLAATGELFF.

This clone came up once. The chain couples TRBV5-6 to TRBJ2-4; the D gene is possibly TRBD2 (6 bases). Between the trimmed V and J ends, which lost 0 bases and 8 bases, there was a span of 18 bases. Germline lookup yields CDR1 SGHDT and CDR2 YYEEEE. This CDR3 contains 16 residues. The CDR3 protein is CASSLGDGLSWDIQYF. CDR3 nucleotide sequence: TGTGCCAGCAGCTTGGGGGACGGACTATCATGGGACATTCAGTACTTC.

The V gene is TRBV2, the J gene TRBJ2-7; 14 bases are a match to TRBD2. Trimming removed 4 bases from V and 3 bases from J; junction bases left unmatched: 5. The CDR3 sequence is 16 residues long. The germline CDR1 and CDR2 sequences are SNHLY and FYNNEI. The CDR3 is CASSGGLAGDLYEQYF. The CDR3 nucleotides are TGTGCCAGCAGTGGGGGACTAGCGGGGGACCTCTACGAGCAGTACTTC.

The V gene is TRBV7-9, the J gene TRBJ1-2; 7 positions match TRBD1. Trimming took 4 bases from V and 1 from J; bases not matched to a gene: 9. CDR3 length: 16 residues. The germline V gene has CDR1 SEHNR and CDR2 FQNEAQ (reference sequence). CDR3 amino acids: CASSSGPGGSNYGYTF. The CDR3 nucleotides are TGTGCCAGCAGCTCAGGCCCAGGGGGTAGTAACTATGGCTACACCTTC.

The chain recombines TRBV24-1 with TRBJ1-2, with TRBD1 matching 11 bases. The CDR3 has 15 amino acids. The germline gives CDR1 KGHDR, CDR2 SFDVKD. V trimming: 7 bases; J trimming: 3 bases; junction bases outside the gene matches: 6. DNA for the CDR3: TGTGCCACCAGCGATGGGGACAGGGGGTACTATGGCTACACCTTC. The encoded protein is CATSDGDRGYYGYTF.